Listed here are 20 T cell receptor beta chains from one sample, sequenced in a study of T cell clonality in common variable immunodeficiency. Study-level results: Fewer deletions and N-nucleotide insertions were reportedly seen in common variable immunodeficiency TCR beta sequences.

These receptors are not linked to any known antigen. The assay was immunoSEQ multiplex PCR, and TCRdb's table has in-frame clones only and misses some. This sample comprises about 33,000 clones, none seen once only. Sequenced material: peripheral blood mononuclear cells. The receptors here all came from a human donor with common variable immunodeficiency.

This clone was observed a handful of times. The read stops 3 residues short of the end of the CDR3; the missing end is completed from the germline J gene. The V gene is TRBV30, the J gene TRBJ1-5; possibly TRBD1 for D (5 bases). CDR1 and CDR2 (germline): GTSNPN, SVGIG (reference sequence). Trimming took 3 bases from V and 3 from J, leaving 15 bases between them. This CDR3 comprises 15 residues. CDR3 DNA, as far as it was read: TGTGCCTGGAGCCCAGGGTACGAGGACAATCAGCCC. Amino acid sequence: CAWSPGYEDNQP. The whole CDR3 is CAWSPGYEDNQPQHF.

This clone was seen only a few times. With the read ending 3 residues before the CDR3 end, the germline J gene is used to fill in that end. J is TRBJ2-5 and V is TRBV30, with TRBD2 identical over 13 bases. The length of the CDR3 is 17 residues. The germline V gene encodes CDR1 GTSNPN and CDR2 SVGIG (reference sequence). The J segment lost 5 bases and the V segment lost 4 bases, leaving 13 bases of the junction unmatched. The part of the CDR3 DNA that was read is TGTGCCTGGACTGACTCTTTACTAGCGGGGGGGCGGGAGACC. Its translation: CAWTDSLLAGGRET. The entire CDR3 is CAWTDSLLAGGRETQYF.

This clone was detected many times. Coverage ceases 3 residues before the CDR3 finishes, and the germline J gene fills in the end. The chain recombines TRBV30 with TRBJ1-2; a possible D gene is TRBD1 (5 bases). Germline lookup yields CDR1 GTSNPN and CDR2 SVGIG (reference sequence). CDR3 length: 14 amino acids. Trimming removed 7 bases at V and 1 base at J, with 16 bases between. CDR3 DNA (partial): TGTGCCTTAGTGGGGCAGGTAGTTAACTATGGC. Encoded protein: CALVGQVVNYG. The CDR3 in its entirety is CALVGQVVNYGYTF.

This clone was counted a few times. Read coverage stops 3 residues before the CDR3 terminus; the germline J gene supplies the remainder. The chain couples TRBV19 to TRBJ1-1, with D tentatively TRBD1 (5 bases). CDR1 is LNHDA and CDR2 is SQIVND in the germline V gene (reference sequence). The CDR3 runs to 19 residues. Trimming removed 0 bases at V and 0 bases at J, with 20 bases between. Incomplete CDR3 DNA: TGTGCCAGTAGTATAGATCTCATCGGGACTGCACCCATGAACACTGAA. As protein: CASSIDLIGTAPMNTE. The whole CDR3 region reads CASSIDLIGTAPMNTEAFF. The full variable domain, its missing parts supplied by reference TRBV19 and TRBJ1-1, is DGGITQSPKYLFRKEGQNVTLSCEQNLNHDAMYWYRQDPGQGLRLIYYSQIVNDFQKGDIAEGYSVSREKKESFPLTVTSAQKNPTAFYLCASSIDLIGTAPMNTEAFFGQGTRLTVV.

This clone appeared a few times. Read data end 3 residues before the CDR3 end; the end is taken from the germline J gene. The chain has TRBV7-6 and TRBJ1-1; D is ambiguous. Germline V gives CDR1 SGHVS, CDR2 FNYEAQ. The CDR3 runs 15 residues. V lost 5 bases and J 5 bases, leaving 18 bases between the germline ends. The CDR3 DNA, read in part, is TGTGCCAGCAGCGCAAGAGGGTCTGAAAGGACTGAA. The encoded protein is CASSARGSERTE. The full CDR3 is CASSARGSERTEAFF.

The table lists this clone with many counts. The sequence runs out 3 residues before the end of the CDR3; the remainder is reconstructed from the germline J gene. J is TRBJ1-5 and V is TRBV30; a weak D match, TRBD1 (6 bases). With 1 base removed from V and 7 bases from J, the gap between germline ends came to 11 bases. This CDR3 is 13 amino acids long. Germline loops: CDR1 GTSNPN, CDR2 SVGIG (reference sequence). The sequenced CDR3 bases are TGTGCCTGGAGTGCAGGGGTCTCGCAGCCC. Translation gives CAWSAGVSQP. The CDR3 reads in full as CAWSAGVSQPQHF.

Of note for this clone: A read error may account for a junction end that differs from germline. Read data end 3 residues before the CDR3 end; the end is taken from the germline J gene. The V call is TRBV6-7, the J call TRBJ1-3, with D unresolved. TRBV6-7 is noted as an ORF with a role that remains uncertain. The CDR3 length is 15 residues. This chain's CDR3 is CASSSRGSSGNTIYF. Incomplete CDR3 DNA: TGTGCCAGCAGTAGTCGGGGTTCCTCTGGGAACACC.

This clone showed up just a few times. From the germline J gene comes the end of the CDR3, since the read stops 3 residues before it. The chain is built from TRBV7-9 and TRBJ1-2; possibly TRBD1 for D (6 bases). CDR1 and CDR2 from the germline V gene are SEHNR and FQNEAQ (reference sequence). V shed 5 bases and J shed 3 bases, with 16 bases lying between them. The CDR3 spans 15 residues. This CDR3 reads CASSKTGFSDYGYTF. Incomplete CDR3 DNA: TGTGCCAGCAGCAAAACAGGGTTCTCCGACTATGGC.

This clone appeared a few times. The read stops 3 residues short of the end of the CDR3; the missing end is completed from the germline J gene. V usage is TRBV6-2 or TRBV6-3 and J usage is TRBJ2-5; a weak D match, TRBD2 (5 bases). Germline CDR1 is MNHEY and CDR2 is SVGEGT. V shed 2 bases and J shed 2 bases, with 12 bases lying between them. The CDR3 has 15 residues. CDR3 DNA, as far as it was read: TGTGCCAGCAGTTACCCAGGACTGGGACAAGAGACC. Protein: CASSYPGLGQET. The CDR3 in its entirety is CASSYPGLGQETQYF.

As for this clone: The read comes to an end 3 residues before the CDR3 does, leaving the germline J gene to fill in the end. The V and J genes are TRBV2 and TRBJ1-6; 9 positions agree with TRBD1. There are 15 residues in the CDR3. J gave up 7 bases and V 6 bases, and 7 bases lay outside the gene matches. Per germline, CDR1 SNHLY and CDR2 FYNNEI. The CDR3 bases that were read are TGTGCCAGCAGGCCGGGACAGGGAGACAATTCACCC. This codes for CASRPGQGDNSP. The entire CDR3 is CASRPGQGDNSPLHF.

This clone was seen more than once but under ten times. The read terminates 3 residues ahead of where the CDR3 ends, so the germline J gene completes it. The J gene is TRBJ2-2, the V gene TRBV18; TRBD1 is a possible D gene (5 bases). V shed 3 bases and J shed 2 bases, with 10 bases lying between them. The CDR3 is 15 residues long. Germline CDR1 is KGHSH and CDR2 is LQKENI. The chain's CDR3 is CASSPLGQNTGELFF. CDR3 bases read: TGTGCCAGCTCACCCCTAGGACAAAACACCGGGGAG. The full variable domain, in which reference TRBV18 and TRBJ2-2 provide the parts outside the CDR3, is NAGVMQNPRHLVRRRGQEARLRCSPMKGHSHVYWYRQLPEEGLKFMVYLQKENIIDESGMPKERFSAEFPKEGPSILRIQQVVRGDSAAYFCASSPLGQNTGELFFGEGSRLTVL.

This clone was seen a few times. The read terminates 3 residues before the CDR3 end, so the remaining end is supplied by the germline J gene. This chain connects TRBV11-3 to TRBJ2-3; D remains unclear. Germline assignment: CDR1 SGHNT and CDR2 YENEEA. This CDR3 is 12 amino acids long. The ends were cut back, 3 bases at V and 2 bases at J, with 3 bases in the middle. CDR3 DNA, as far as it was read: TGTGCCAGCAGCTTCCACACAGATACG. Translating it yields CASSFHTDT. The full-length CDR3 reads as CASSFHTDTQYF.

This clone was detected ten times or more. The sequenced fragment ends 3 residues before the CDR3 boundary, so the rest is inferred from the germline J gene. The V and J genes are TRBV2 and TRBJ2-5; 10 bases match TRBD2. Germline values: CDR1 SNHLY, CDR2 FYNNEI. This CDR3 contains 15 residues. V lost 11 bases to trimming and J lost 2 bases; unmatched junction nucleotides: 11. The chain's CDR3 is CAGGASGGLQETQYF. CDR3 bases read: TGTGCCGGAGGGGCTAGCGGGGGCTTACAAGAGACC.

This clone was counted between two and nine times. Sequencing ends 3 residues short of the CDR3 end; the germline J gene provides the rest. This rearrangement joins TRBV19 to TRBJ1-5; D is perhaps TRBD1 (5 bases). The V end was cut by 6 bases, the J end by 0 bases, with 12 bases between. CDR1 is LNHDA, CDR2 SQIVND, per germline (reference sequence). This CDR3 contains 15 residues. The part of the CDR3 DNA that was read is TGTGCCAGTAGGTCAGGGTCGACTAGCAATCAGCCC. Its translation is CASRSGSTSNQP. The entire CDR3 sequence reads CASRSGSTSNQPQHF.

This clone was seen many times. The read finishes 3 residues shy of the CDR3 end, and the germline J gene is used to complete it. The gene calls are TRBV19 and TRBJ1-2, with 8 bases that match TRBD1. V dropped 10 bases and J dropped 6; count of bases not matched to a gene: 7. The CDR3 length is 12 residues. The V gene's germline CDR1 is LNHDA and CDR2 SQIVND (reference sequence). This CDR3 reads CATRTGTDGYTF. CDR3 DNA, as far as it was read: TGTGCCACAAGGACAGGGACCGATGGC.

Concerning this clone itself: The read falls 3 residues short of the CDR3 end, and the missing part is taken from the germline J gene. The chain carries TRBV7-2 and TRBJ1-2, with D possibly matching TRBD1 (5 bases). The germline CDR1 and CDR2 sequences are SGHTA and FQGNSA. The CDR3 is 14 amino acids. Incomplete CDR3 DNA: TGTGCCAGCAGCCGGGGGGGTGAGGGAGGAGGC. This translates into CASSRGGEGGG. The whole CDR3 is CASSRGGEGGGYTF.

This clone was seen a handful of times. The missing CDR3 end, 3 residues past where the read stops, is filled in from the germline J gene. The J gene is TRBJ2-3, the V gene TRBV30; D ambiguous. Germline values: CDR1 GTSNPN, CDR2 SVGIG (reference sequence). V was clipped by 5 bases and J by 0 bases, with 21 bases between them. The CDR3 runs 17 residues. Partial CDR3 DNA: TGTGCCTGGGCCCCCGGGTTGCGGCCCTCTAGCACAGATACG. Translation gives CAWAPGLRPSSTDT. The entire CDR3 sequence reads CAWAPGLRPSSTDTQYF.

This clone was counted at least ten times. The read halts 3 residues ahead of the CDR3 end, with the missing end drawn from the germline J gene. The chain couples TRBV7-2 to TRBJ1-5, with 7 nucleotides matching TRBD1. The CDR3 is 14 residues long. Germline V lookup: CDR1 SGHTA, CDR2 FQGNSA. Germline trimming cut 5 bases from V and 1 base from J; bases unmatched to any gene: 2. The part of the CDR3 DNA that was read is TGTGCCAGCAGCCAGACAGGGAGCAATCAGCCC. Protein product: CASSQTGSNQP. The whole CDR3 protein is CASSQTGSNQPQHF.

About this clone: The sequenced fragment ends 3 residues before the CDR3 boundary, so the rest is inferred from the germline J gene. The chain carries TRBV5-6 and TRBJ2-1; the D call may be TRBD1 or TRBD2 (6 bases each). V was trimmed by 4 bases and J by 7 bases, leaving 12 bases between them. The CDR3 contains 13 residues. CDR1 and CDR2 from the germline V gene are SGHDT and YYEEEE. CDR3 sequence: CASSHTGRNEQFF. The CDR3 bases that were read are TGTGCCAGCAGCCATACAGGGAGGAATGAG.

This clone was recorded many times. The read is 3 residues too short to cover the CDR3 end, so that end is filled in from the germline J gene. The chain uses TRBV6-1 and TRBJ1-1; TRBD1 matches 9 bases. J gave up 3 bases and V 4 bases, and 6 bases lay outside the gene matches. The CDR3 sequence is 15 residues long. CDR1 MNHNS and CDR2 SASEGT come from the germline V gene. The sequenced CDR3 bases are TGTGCCAGCAGTGGGGAGACAGGGGGGCACACTGAA. This encodes CASSGETGGHTE. The full CDR3 is CASSGETGGHTEAFF.